This paragraph covers one T cell receptor (beta chain) sequence. In its sample, this clone was seen a few times. Its antigen is not yet known. The sample holds no much larger clone one base away, and base qualities are not on file. Each donor gave one peripheral blood draw, around 100 mL on average, collected into heparinised tubes. A BD FACSAria II and a panel including CD45RO, CCR7, CD25, CD127, CD95 and CD27 were used to sort naive, central memory, regulatory and stem cell-like memory CD4+ T cells. A purity above 95% was achieved for all sorted populations. PBMCs were separated immediately by Lymphoprep density gradient centrifugation and were stained directly, without being cultured. So that batch effects would be minimized, each experiment stained and sorted samples in pairs, pairing one healthy donor with one patient. The sample originates from a study of beta chain features in type 1 diabetes (dated 2018 in TCRdb). Concerning the study at large: Patients and healthy donors did not differ in mean age, gender distribution, total cell number or subset yield. A total of roughly 100,000,000 sorted cells were examined across all samples, and the number of cells per subset was strongly correlated with RNA yield. In the study, recently diagnosed type 1 diabetes patients and matched healthy donors were compared on the TCRB repertoires of their sorted circulating CD4+ T cell subsets. Regulatory and stem cell-like memory subsets were obtained from only 8 patients and about 8 healthy donors, while naive and central memory subsets were obtained from all 30 or so donors. General conclusions and limits of the study: Naive, central memory and regulatory TCRB repertoires appeared to be more similar among patients than among healthy donors. Because small numbers of individuals were included in the HLA sub-analyses, any influence of HLA type on TCRB rearrangement was left unresolved. Because cDNA was sequenced instead of genomic DNA, activated cells with high expression could be over-represented, although the groups did not differ in activation or CD3 levels. At VDJ recombination sites, patients with type 1 diabetes made fewer insertions and deleted more nucleotides, a pattern implying thymic rearrangement abnormalities. PCR might favor shorter templates, but patient and control samples were amplified and corrected together, so any skew would affect both groups equally. In all four CD4+ subsets, TCRB CDR3 length was moderately but significantly shorter in type 1 diabetes patients.

The entire isolated RNA was reverse transcribed using the High Capacity cDNA Reverse Transcription Kit, and thus expressed TCRB transcripts were sequenced. Deep immunoSEQ sequencing was performed on naive, central memory and regulatory T cell samples, with an average of roughly 3.5 million total reads per sample. Sorted cells were lysed in RLT buffer and RNA was extracted with DNase-treated RNeasy Micro or Mini kits, depending on cell number. Each cell subset was processed on its own to prevent cross-contamination, while patient and healthy donor samples were processed together. The immunoSEQ multiplex PCR was used to amplify TCRB sequences from cDNA, generating 87-bp fragments that spanned the CDR3 region. The amplicons were sequenced using the Illumina HiSeq platform. The original pipeline was this. PCR bias was computationally corrected using synthetic template baselines, reads within Hamming distance 2 were collapsed, and singletons that could not be merged were discarded. Reads were aligned against IMGT to assign V, D and J genes, CDR3 length and insertions or deletions at six rearrangement sites. Within each subset, clonotype counts were normalized to the number of sorted cells before true diversity and Gini coefficients were calculated with the tcR R package. The overlap coefficient, calculated on TCRB nucleotide sequences, was used to quantify repertoire sharing. Out-of-frame TCRB sequences from naive cells were analyzed to stand in for the pre-selection repertoire. TCRdb retrieved this table from immuneACCESS and kept in-frame rearrangements only. Not all clones are present; in checked studies, unresolved V genes account for under half, and no reason is known for the remainder. That table gives V, J and clone size, and the DNA gave D and trimming. The sample data list 600,000 to 700,000 clones, and around 15% of these were observed just once. The top ten clonotypes cover 0.022% of the sample.

The material sequenced was naive CD4+ T cells from blood. The cell subset or site label of this sample denotes: true naive CD4+ T cells. This sequence was found in a man between 18 and 29 years old with type 1 diabetes.

Here is the DNA: TGTGCCAGCAGCTTAAACCGGCAGCCCCAGCATTTT. Its amino acids are CASSLNRQPQHF. The chain uses TRBV7-9 and TRBJ1-5; the D gene identity is not certain. Measured from the cysteine to the phenylalanine, the CDR3 is 12 residues long. The retained sequence is limited to the CDR3, 36 bases, with the frame set at the first base. The germline V gene (reference sequence) supplies CDR1 SEHNR and CDR2 FQNEAQ. The junction shows trimming of 2 bases on V and 7 bases on J, plus 6 bases between the germline ends.